This T cell receptor (beta chain) was sequenced during a study of post-analysis software for immune sequencing data. General study findings and limits: Comparison with controls showed significantly lower normalized Chao1 diversity in multiple sclerosis patients.

This clonotype was picked up a small number of times. Its antigen is unknown. Carried by the TCR beta cDNA libraries were unique molecular identifiers. There were 1 to 10 million T cells, and approximately 480,000 cDNA molecules came from them. TCRdb re-analysed the PCR reads in MiXCR, keeping a single row per CDR3 protein. This table has 450,000 to 700,000 distinct CDR3 sequences, around 47% appearing once. This receptor was obtained from a girl aged 5-17 years with multiple sclerosis. The source material was blood.

CDR3 protein: CASSRTRTGRNEKLFF. The DNA for the CDR3 is TGTGCCAGCAGCCGCACCCGGACAGGACGTAATGAAAAACTGTTTTTT. The V call is TRBV7-8, the J call TRBJ1-4; TRBD1 matches 7 bases. Unmatched junction bases numbered 10, after V lost 5 bases and J lost 4 bases. The length of the CDR3 is 16 residues. The germline V gene has CDR1 SGHVS and CDR2 FQNEAQ.